Below are 16 T cell receptor beta chains sequenced from a single sample in a study of cytomegalovirus exposure and HLA in healthy donors. This PCR relied on a set of 60 Vbeta primers and 13 Jbeta primers. The protocol was immunoSEQ multiplex PCR, while the TCRdb copy is restricted to in-frame clones and leaves out a portion. This table has 120,000 or so clones, less than 90% appearing once. The sequenced material came from PBMCs. These TCRs come from a man younger than 30 in good health and CMV-seropositive.

J is TRBJ1-4 and V is TRBV15; the D gene is possibly TRBD1 (6 bases). The length of the CDR3 is 16 residues. V gave up 3 bases and J gave up 6 bases, with 17 bases separating them. The V gene's germline CDR1 is LNHNV and CDR2 YYDKDF (reference sequence). The CDR3 is CATSRFGQGRDEKLFF. The CDR3 DNA reads as TGTGCCACCAGCAGGTTCGGGCAGGGGCGCGATGAAAAACTGTTTTTT.

The genes are TRBV14 and TRBJ2-7, with a possible D match to TRBD2 (6 bases). This CDR3 spans 19 amino acids. Trimming removed 1 base from V and 0 bases from J, with 22 bases in between. CDR1 is SGHDN and CDR2 is FVKESK in the germline V gene. The DNA for the CDR3 is TGTGCCAGCAGCCAAGTCTTGGGGCGCTGGGGGGAAACCTCCTACGAGCAGTACTTC. This codes for CASSQVLGRWGETSYEQYF.

The table lists this clone with a few counts. This chain uses TRBV11-2 with TRBJ1-1; D uncertain. CDR3 size: 13 residues. V lost 0 bases, J lost 3 bases, and 5 bases lay in between. From germline, CDR1 is SGHAT and CDR2 FQNNGV. CDR3: CASSLDRHTEAFF. CDR3 DNA: TGTGCCAGCAGCTTAGACAGGCACACTGAAGCTTTCTTT.

The V and J genes are TRBV19 and TRBJ1-3; D perhaps matches TRBD1 (5 bases). Trimming took 6 bases from V and 0 from J, leaving 12 bases between them. Germline V gives CDR1 LNHDA, CDR2 SQIVND (reference sequence). This CDR3 is 15 amino acids long. The CDR3 loop reads CASSHDRSSGNTIYF. The CDR3 DNA sequence: TGTGCCAGTAGCCATGACAGAAGCTCTGGAAACACCATATATTTT.

The J gene is TRBJ2-7, the V gene TRBV4-1; 8 bases fit TRBD2. Germline V CDR1 and CDR2: MGHRA, YSYEKL. V shed 0 bases and J 3 bases; nucleotides not matched to a gene: 1. The CDR3 covers 14 residues. The CDR3 nucleotides read TGCGCCAGCAGCCAAGATCGGGGGGGCTACGAGCAGTACTTC. This encodes CASSQDRGGYEQYF.

In this sample, this clone turned up once. The CDR3 reads CASSLRPTDDGTDTQYF. The CDR3 bases are TGTGCCAGCAGCTTGCGCCCGACTGACGACGGCACAGATACGCAGTATTTT. This chain joins TRBV5-4 and TRBJ2-3; the D is unclear. The CDR3 has 17 residues. Germline CDR1 is SGHNT and CDR2 is YYREEE (reference sequence). V lost 1 base and J lost 1, with 16 bases in between.

The chain employs TRBV9 and TRBJ1-1; D remains ambiguous. Germline CDR1 is SGDLS and CDR2 is YYNGEE. The CDR3 extends over 14 amino acids. With 2 bases removed from V and 4 bases from J, the gap between germline ends came to 12 bases. The CDR3 here is CASSVDTVPTEAFF. The CDR3 coding sequence is TGTGCCAGCAGCGTCGACACAGTACCCACTGAAGCTTTCTTT.

This rearrangement joins TRBV4-1 to TRBJ2-2; 11 bases line up with TRBD1. The germline V gene has CDR1 MGHRA and CDR2 YSYEKL. V gave up 2 bases and J gave up 4 bases; unmatched junction bases: 9. The CDR3 is 18 amino acids. CDR3 sequence (DNA): TGCGCCAGCAGCCAACAGGGGACAGGGGGTTCAGGCACCGGGGAGCTGTTTTTT. Its protein is CASSQQGTGGSGTGELFF.

The chain employs TRBV6-5 and TRBJ2-1, with D unresolved. From germline, CDR1 is MNHEY and CDR2 SVGAGI. The CDR3 is 14 amino acids. V was clipped by 6 bases and J by 9 bases, with 18 bases between them. CDR3 coding DNA: TGTGCCAGCAGCCGACCCGACATGGCCAGTGAGCAGTTCTTC. It encodes CASSRPDMASEQFF.

The chain joins TRBV2 to TRBJ1-2; the match to TRBD1 covers 8 bases. V dropped 6 bases and J dropped 6; count of bases not matched to a gene: 6. The CDR3 extends over 13 amino acids. Germline V CDR1 and CDR2: SNHLY, FYNNEI. In DNA form, the CDR3 reads TGTGCCAGCAGCGATGACAGGGGCCATGGCTACACCTTC. As protein: CASSDDRGHGYTF. Combining the CDR3 with reference TRBV2 and TRBJ1-2 gives the whole variable domain EPEVTQTPSHQVTQMGQEVILRCVPISNHLYFYWYRQILGQKVEFLVSFYNNEISEKSEIFDDQFSVERPDGSNFTLKIRSTKLEDSAMYFCASSDDRGHGYTFGSGTRLTVV.

This chain connects TRBV5-7 to TRBJ1-3, with D perhaps matching TRBD1 (5 bases). TRBV5-7 is classed as an ORF, of uncertain function. Trimming took 3 bases from V and 2 from J, leaving 18 bases between them. The CDR3 covers 17 residues. CDR3 amino acids: CASSSPGPGEAGNTIYF. The DNA for the CDR3 is TGTGCCAGCAGCTCACCGGGCCCGGGGGAGGCTGGAAACACCATATATTTT.

The chain has TRBV13 and TRBJ1-5, with 7 bases aligning to TRBD1. CDR1 and CDR2 from the germline V gene are PRHDT and FYEKMQ (reference sequence). V shed 0 bases, J shed 4 bases, and the junction held 0 bases outside the gene matches. The CDR3 is made up of 14 amino acids. DNA for the CDR3: TGTGCCAGCAGCTTAGGGACAGGGAATCAGCCCCAGCATTTT. Protein sequence: CASSLGTGNQPQHF.

This chain's CDR3 is CASSPTLRTGAAQPPRGEQYF. The CDR3 DNA reads as TGCGCCAGCAGCCCAACCTTGAGGACAGGGGCCGCGCAACCCCCCAGGGGCGAGCAGTACTTC. The chain couples TRBV5-1 to TRBJ2-5; 9 nucleotides agree with TRBD1. The J call may be mistaken, given a closer DNA end match to TRBJ2-7. Germline CDR1 and CDR2: SGHRS and YFSETQ. This CDR3 is 21 amino acids long.

The V gene is TRBV9, the J gene TRBJ2-1, with D possibly TRBD2 on 5 matching bases. Germline lookup yields CDR1 SGDLS and CDR2 YYNGEE. V was shortened by 1 base and J by 6 bases, with 14 bases between the two germline ends. The CDR3 runs to 15 residues. The CDR3 spells CASSVISGFANEQFF. DNA of the CDR3: TGTGCCAGCAGCGTAATATCGGGGTTCGCCAATGAGCAGTTCTTC.

The V call is TRBV2, the J call TRBJ2-1; 9 bases match TRBD1. The V and J ends lost 5 bases and 7 bases, in that order; junction bases with no gene match: 9. Germline V lookup: CDR1 SNHLY, CDR2 FYNNEI. The CDR3 extends over 15 amino acids. The CDR3 reads CASSFGTGRMNEQFF. CDR3 nucleotides: TGTGCCAGCAGTTTCGGGACAGGGAGGATGAATGAGCAGTTCTTC.

The chain joins TRBV25-1 to TRBJ1-1; a possible D gene is TRBD1 (5 bases). The V end lost 7 bases, the J end lost 5 bases, and 14 bases lay between the germline ends. The CDR3 totals 13 residues. The germline gives CDR1 MGHDK, CDR2 SYGVNS. DNA for the CDR3: TGTGCCAGCACTGGGCCAAAGGGGACTGAAGCTTTCTTT. Translation: CASTGPKGTEAFF.